Given below is one T cell receptor beta chain in context. Sequenced by immunoSEQ multiplex PCR; TCRdb stores in-frame clones only, minus some. This sample carries about 160,000 clones, 65% to 85% of them seen once, and the ten largest clones take around 8.4%. In germline, CDR1 is SGDLS, CDR2 YYNGEE. This CDR3 is built from 14 residues. The ends were cut back, 0 bases at V and 4 bases at J, with 8 bases in the middle. This specimen comes from a study of blood T cell repertoires in COVID-19. About the research overall: Sources were T cells, B-cell-depleted T cells, or PBMCs; the material itself was cDNA or gDNA.

The rearrangement joins TRBV9 to TRBJ1-3; a weak D match, TRBD1 (6 bases). Sequenced input: peripheral blood. The clonotype comes from a woman over 75 with active or convalescent COVID-19. CDR3 protein: CASSVGTAGNTIYF. In DNA, the CDR3 is TGTGCCAGCAGCGTAGGGACAGCCGGAAACACCATATATTTT.